The present TCR beta chain was sequenced within a study of T-cell reconstitution after alpha-beta-depleted transplantation in children (dated by TCRdb to about 2016). About the investigation overall: Using TCR repertoire profiling, the study quantitatively followed how T-cell immune reconstitution unfolded in children after TCRalphabeta/CD19-depleted allogeneic hematopoietic cell transplantation.

Ten or more counts support this clonotype. Its recognized antigen is unknown. The germline gene is not matched at one end of the junction; a read error may be the cause. CDR1 and CDR2, per the germline V gene, are SGHRS and YFSETQ. The CDR3 sequence holds 15 residues, the cysteine and phenylalanine included. Only the CDR3 part of the read is kept: 45 bases, read in frame from the first base. Libraries were made using PCR. The instrument given in TCRdb is Illumina HiSeq 2500. To normalize quantification of the TCRbeta repertoire, the TCR libraries were built with molecular barcoding that relied on unique molecular identifiers. Starting from the raw public reads, TCRdb applied fastp trimming at Q25, assembled clones with MiXCR and retained in-frame beta chains. Entries are consolidated by CDR3 protein sequence, retaining the most common genes and DNA. Counted in this sample were some 500,000 distinct CDR3 sequences; about a sixth of them appeared once. The ten top clones hold approximately 3% of the sample.

This specimen was PBMCs from the stem cell graft donor, taken from the stem cell graft. In this chain, TRBV5-1 is recombined with TRBJ2-1; 13 bases in the junction line up with TRBD2. The receptor comes from a human donor who donated a stem cell graft to a child with acute lymphoblastic leukemia. The bases read TGTGCCAGCAGCTTACTAGCGGGAGGGCCCAATGAGCAGTTCTTC. Its translation reads: CASSLLAGGPNEQFF.